The next 22 T cell receptor beta chains were all read from a single sample in a study of spatial heterogeneity in lung cancer. Time point noted: blood at routine non-recurrence follow-up after resection. Sequencing covered unsorted whole RNA taken from tumor, nontumor lung or frozen PBMC. TCRdb fed the 5' RACE reads into MiXCR, producing one record per CDR3 protein. In the table there are about 47,000 distinct CDR3 sequences, about 7.4% of which are singletons. Here the sequenced sample was PBMCs, taken at follow-up. Receptors were obtained from a female donor with early-stage non-small cell lung cancer.

This clonotype was picked up many times. The V gene is TRBV28, the J gene TRBJ2-3; the D gene is possibly TRBD2 (7 bases). From germline, CDR1 is MDHEN and CDR2 SYDVKM. V gave up 3 bases and J gave up 7 bases, with 17 bases separating them. CDR3 length equals 15 residues. The CDR3 region has the DNA TGTGCCAGCAGTTTTGGGGGGCTAGCGGTGCATACGCAGTATTTT. This encodes CASSFGGLAVHTQYF.

This clonotype appeared many times. V gene TRBV18 combines with J gene TRBJ2-3; no reliable D call. The CDR3 has 13 amino acids. V shed 6 bases and J shed 2 bases, with 9 bases lying between them. The germline V gene encodes CDR1 KGHSH and CDR2 LQKENI. CDR3 loop: CASSPEVTDTQYF. CDR3 sequence (DNA): TGTGCCAGCTCCCCAGAGGTCACAGATACGCAGTATTTT.

This clonotype turned up a few times. The J gene is TRBJ2-7, the V gene TRBV6-5; D gene ambiguous. The CDR3 runs 12 residues. The V gene's germline CDR1 is MNHEY and CDR2 SVGAGI. The ends were cut back, 2 bases at V and 3 bases at J, with 5 bases in the middle. DNA for the CDR3: TGTGCCAGCAGTTACAATGACTACGAGCAGTACTTC. This translates into CASSYNDYEQYF.

There are a few counts of this clonotype. The chain couples TRBV5-1 to TRBJ1-4; D call uncertain. CDR3 size: 14 residues. Trimming cost V 2 bases and J 0 bases, with 5 bases left between them. The germline V gene has CDR1 SGHRS and CDR2 YFSETQ. CDR3 in DNA: TGCGCCAGCAGCTTAGACACAACTAATGAAAAACTGTTTTTT. Translation: CASSLDTTNEKLFF.

This clonotype was counted at least ten times. The chain recombines TRBV6-2 or TRBV6-3 with TRBJ1-5; 7 nucleotides align to TRBD1. The V segment lost 6 bases and the J segment 5 bases; nucleotides outside the gene matches: 7. The CDR3 is 14 amino acids. Germline V gene lookup returns CDR1 MNHEY and CDR2 SVGEGT. The CDR3 coding sequence is TGTGCCAGCAGGCGCACAGGGGCCGATCAGCCCCAGCATTTT. Residues: CASRRTGADQPQHF.

This chain connects TRBV9 to TRBJ2-3; TRBD2 might be the D (7 bases). This CDR3 comprises 14 residues. The germline V and J ends were trimmed by 4 bases and 3 bases, with 12 bases remaining between them. CDR1 SGDLS and CDR2 YYNGEE come from the germline V gene. The CDR3 is CASSFEGGTDTQYF. The CDR3 DNA is TGTGCCAGCAGCTTCGAGGGGGGGACAGATACGCAGTATTTT.

The chain uses TRBV27 and TRBJ1-2, with D possibly TRBD1 on 5 matching bases. Germline lookup yields CDR1 MNHEY and CDR2 SMNVEV (reference sequence). The CDR3 runs 14 residues. Between the trimmed V and J ends, which lost 4 bases and 4 bases, there was a span of 13 bases. The CDR3 bases are TGTGCCAGCAGTTCGCAGGGCTTTGCCTATGGCTACACCTTC. Its protein is CASSSQGFAYGYTF.

This clonotype has a count of ten or more. V gene TRBV11-2 combines with J gene TRBJ2-1; TRBD1 agrees at 10 bases. V shed 4 bases and J 2 bases; nucleotides not matched to a gene: 2. Germline CDR1 is SGHAT and CDR2 is FQNNGV. The CDR3 has 15 residues. CDR3 in DNA: TGTGCCAGCAGCTACGGGACAGGGGCCTACAATGAGCAGTTCTTC. It translates to CASSYGTGAYNEQFF.

The rearrangement joins TRBV5-1 to TRBJ2-7; D is possibly TRBD2 (6 bases). The CDR3 loop spans 17 amino acids. Germline lookup yields CDR1 SGHRS and CDR2 YFSETQ. V was trimmed by 3 bases and J by 0 bases, leaving 19 bases between them. The CDR3 loop reads CASSSELPGTSSYEQYF. Written as DNA, the CDR3 is TGCGCCAGCAGCTCAGAACTTCCAGGGACTTCCTCCTACGAGCAGTACTTC.

The J gene is TRBJ1-1, the V gene TRBV5-1; D unresolved. This CDR3 contains 13 residues. V gave up 3 bases and J gave up 3 bases, with 9 bases separating them. Germline-derived CDR1 and CDR2 are SGHRS and YFSETQ. The CDR3 DNA is TGCGCCAGCAGCTCGAGGTGGGACACTGAAGCTTTCTTT. This translates into CASSSRWDTEAFF.

V and J are TRBV10-1 and TRBJ2-7, with 8 bases lining up with TRBD1. Trimming cost V 2 bases and J 3 bases; bases outside gene matches: 3. Per the germline V gene, CDR1 is WNHNN and CDR2 is SYGVQD (reference sequence). This CDR3 has 14 residues. The CDR3 spells CASSEGRGLYEQYF. The CDR3 nucleotides read TGCGCCAGCAGTGAGGGCAGGGGGCTCTACGAGCAGTACTTC.

Ten or more counts support this clonotype. The gene calls are TRBV20-1 and TRBJ2-1, with D possibly TRBD2 on 5 matching bases. Germline loops: CDR1 DFQATT, CDR2 SNEGSKA (reference sequence). V was pared by 6 bases and J by 8 bases, with 14 bases between. The CDR3 has 12 residues. CDR3 in DNA: TGCAGTGCGCCAGACCAGCGGTATGAGCAGTTCTTC. It specifies CSAPDQRYEQFF.

Ten or more counts support this clonotype. An end of the junction differs from the germline gene, which may be a read error. The V gene is TRBV7-7, the J gene TRBJ2-1, with TRBD2 as a possible D gene (5 bases). The CDR3 is made up of 14 amino acids. The germline CDR1 and CDR2 sequences are SSHAT and FNYEAQ (reference sequence). In DNA form, the CDR3 reads TGTGCTAGCAGCTTAGGCCGGAGGAACAATGAGCAGTTCTTC. The encoded protein is CASSLGRRNNEQFF. Filled out from reference TRBV7-7 and TRBJ2-1, the complete variable domain reads GAGVSQSPRYKVTKRGQDVTLRCDPISSHATLYWYQQALGQGPEFLTYFNYEAQPDKSGLPSDRFSAERPEGSISTLTIQRTEQRDSAMYRCASSLGRRNNEQFFGPGTRLTVL.

This clonotype was seen a handful of times. V usage is TRBV11-2 and J usage is TRBJ1-1; D not resolved. CDR3 length: 12 amino acids. Germline V gives CDR1 SGHAT, CDR2 FQNNGV. The V end was cut by 3 bases, the J end by 2 bases, with 4 bases between. CDR3 sequence reads: CASSLANTEAFF. The CDR3 nucleotides read TGTGCCAGCAGCTTGGCCAACACTGAAGCTTTCTTT.

This clonotype was seen ten or more times. The chain combines TRBV5-1 with TRBJ2-6, with D possibly matching TRBD2 (5 bases). The V end lost 2 bases, the J end lost 1 base, and 7 bases lay between the germline ends. The CDR3 sequence is 15 residues long. Germline assignment: CDR1 SGHRS and CDR2 YFSETQ. CDR3 amino acids: CASSFSGSGANVLTF. The DNA of the CDR3 is TGCGCCAGCAGCTTCTCGGGATCTGGGGCCAACGTCCTGACTTTC.

This clonotype was seen many times. The genes are TRBV29-1 and TRBJ2-7; D gene uncertain. V lost 7 bases to trimming and J lost 2 bases, with 9 bases between them. Germline V gives CDR1 SQVTM, CDR2 ANQGSEA. The CDR3 has 11 residues. This chain's CDR3 is CSARRAYEQYF. The CDR3 coding sequence is TGCAGCGCCCGAAGGGCCTACGAGCAGTACTTC.

This clonotype has a count of ten or more. CDR3 protein: CASGQGAPGAYGYTF. The DNA of the CDR3 is TGTGCCAGTGGGCAGGGAGCCCCCGGTGCATATGGCTACACCTTC. This chain connects TRBV28 to TRBJ1-2, with a possible D match to TRBD1 (5 bases). In germline, CDR1 is MDHEN, CDR2 SYDVKM. The CDR3 runs 15 residues. Between the trimmed V and J ends, which lost 9 bases and 5 bases, there was a span of 22 bases.

This clonotype showed up just a few times. This sequence joins TRBV7-9 and TRBJ2-3; D is uncertain. Per the germline V gene, CDR1 is SEHNR and CDR2 is FQNEAQ (reference sequence). V gave up 5 bases and J gave up 10 bases, with 1 base separating them. The CDR3 contains 8 residues. CDR3 in amino acids: CASSAQYF. As DNA, the CDR3 is TGTGCCAGCAGCGCGCAGTATTTT. The full variable domain, in which reference TRBV7-9 and TRBJ2-3 provide the parts outside the CDR3, is DTGVSQNPRHKITKRGQNVTFRCDPISEHNRLYWYRQTLGQGPEFLTYFQNEAQLEKSRLLSDRFSAERPKGSFSTLEIQRTEQGDSAMYLCASSAQYFGPGTRLTVL.

This clonotype appeared a few times. The CDR3 nucleotides read TGTGCCATCAGTGAGGAGGGTGGACGGACGCAAGAGACCCAGTACTTC. It encodes CAISEEGGRTQETQYF. The chain employs TRBV10-3 and TRBJ2-5; TRBD2 is a possible D gene (5 bases). The germline V gene encodes CDR1 ENHRY and CDR2 SYGVKD. V was pared by 2 bases and J by 2 bases, with 15 bases between. The CDR3 is 16 amino acids.

This chain connects TRBV6-2 or TRBV6-3 to TRBJ2-2; D is unresolved. Deletions cut 6 bases from V and 7 bases from J, with 3 bases between. Germline V gene sequence: CDR1 MNHEY, CDR2 SVGEGT. The CDR3 is 10 amino acids. Here the CDR3 reads CASRDGELFF. For the CDR3, the DNA is TGTGCCAGCAGGGACGGGGAGCTGTTTTTT.

This chain joins TRBV4-3 and TRBJ1-1; no clear D gene. The CDR3 consists of 16 residues. The V gene's germline CDR1 is LGHNA and CDR2 YSLEER. The ends were cut back, 0 bases at V and 4 bases at J, with 15 bases in the middle. CDR3 nucleotide sequence: TGCGCCAGCAGCCAAGATCCTATCGGGGTAGGCACTGAAGCTTTCTTT. Translation: CASSQDPIGVGTEAFF.

This clonotype showed up just a few times. The chain is built from TRBV19 and TRBJ2-7, with 8 bases fitting TRBD1. This CDR3 spans 15 amino acids. Germline CDR1 and CDR2: LNHDA and SQIVND (reference sequence). Losses at the gene ends were 3 bases for V and 7 bases for J; bases not matched to a gene: 11. CDR3 DNA sequence: TGTGCCAGTAGTATTTCGGGACAGGCCCGACTGGAGCAGTACTTC. It codes for CASSISGQARLEQYF.